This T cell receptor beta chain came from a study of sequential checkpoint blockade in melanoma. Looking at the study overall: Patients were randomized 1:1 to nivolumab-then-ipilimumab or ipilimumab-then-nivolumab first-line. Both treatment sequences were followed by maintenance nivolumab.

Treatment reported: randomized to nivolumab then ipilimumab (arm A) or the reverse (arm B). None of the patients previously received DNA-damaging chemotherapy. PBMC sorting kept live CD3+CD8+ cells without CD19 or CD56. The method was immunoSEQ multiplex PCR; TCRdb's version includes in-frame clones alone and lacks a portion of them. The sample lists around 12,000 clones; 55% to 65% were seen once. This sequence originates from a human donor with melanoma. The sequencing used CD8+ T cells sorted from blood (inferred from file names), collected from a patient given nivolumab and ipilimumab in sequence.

The CDR3, as DNA: TGTGCCAGCAGTTACGGGACAGGGGAGGTGGATACGCAGTATTTT. Translated, it gives CASSYGTGEVDTQYF. The chain employs TRBV6-5 and TRBJ2-3, with 10 bases identical to TRBD1. Trimming cost V 2 bases and J 6 bases; bases outside gene matches: 5. The CDR3 runs to 15 residues. Germline assignment: CDR1 MNHEY and CDR2 SVGAGI.